Below, 15 T cell receptor beta chains from the same sample are listed, as sequenced in a study of T cell responses to AZD1222 COVID-19 vaccine. TCRdb's copy holds only in-frame clones and misses some; the assay was immunoSEQ multiplex PCR. This sample has about 99,000 clones, with about nine tenths found just once. The specimen comprised peripheral blood, sampled on day 0 of AZD1222 vaccination. The receptors stem from an adult in good health.

The chain has TRBV27 and TRBJ1-5, with D perhaps matching TRBD1 (5 bases). This CDR3 contains 14 residues. V dropped 0 bases and J dropped 6 bases, with 9 bases sitting between them. From germline, CDR1 is MNHEY and CDR2 SMNVEV (reference sequence). The CDR3 reads CASSLSGGGQPQHF. As DNA, the CDR3 is TGTGCCAGCAGTTTATCGGGGGGAGGTCAGCCCCAGCATTTT.

The chain recombines TRBV9 with TRBJ2-7, with D possibly matching TRBD1 (5 bases). Trimming removed 0 bases at V and 7 bases at J, with 11 bases between. The CDR3 has 13 amino acids. Germline CDR1 is SGDLS and CDR2 is YYNGEE. The CDR3, as DNA: TGTGCCAGCAGCGTAGAAGGGGCTCGGGAGCAGTACTTC. Its translation is CASSVEGAREQYF. Combining the CDR3 with reference TRBV9 and TRBJ2-7 gives the whole variable domain DSGVTQTPKHLITATGQRVTLRCSPRSGDLSVYWYQQSLDQGLQFLIQYYNGEERAKGNILERFSAQQFPDLHSELNLSSLELGDSALYFCASSVEGAREQYFGPGTRLTVT.

CDR3 in amino acids: CASSRDDDNSSGANVLTF. CDR3 in DNA: TGTGCCAGCAGCCGTGATGACGACAATAGCTCTGGGGCCAACGTCCTGACTTTC. The rearrangement uses TRBV3-1 (or the pseudogene TRBV3-2) and TRBJ2-6; D uncertain. CDR3 length: 18 amino acids. Germline CDR1 LGHDT, CDR2 YNNKEL (reference sequence). Trimming removed 4 bases from V and 0 bases from J, with 16 bases in between.

CDR3 amino acids: CASSLVGVGDTQYF. The CDR3 nucleotides read TGCGCCAGCAGCTTGGTGGGGGTCGGGGATACGCAGTATTTT. J is TRBJ2-3 and V is TRBV5-1; TRBD1 or TRBD2 may be the D gene (5 bases each). CDR1 SGHRS and CDR2 YFSETQ come from the germline V gene. Trimming pared 0 bases from V and 6 bases from J, leaving 11 bases between. The CDR3 extends over 14 amino acids. Full variable domain (missing parts from reference TRBV5-1 and TRBJ2-3): KAGVTQTPRYLIKTRGQQVTLSCSPISGHRSVSWYQQTPGQGLQFLFEYFSETQRNKGNFPGRFSGRQFSNSRSEMNVSTLELGDSALYLCASSLVGVGDTQYFGPGTRLTVL.

J is TRBJ1-2 and V is TRBV6-5; D not certain. This CDR3 spans 13 amino acids. Germline V gene lookup returns CDR1 MNHEY and CDR2 SVGAGI. The V end was cut by 6 bases, the J end by 3 bases, with 11 bases between. The DNA of the CDR3 is TGTGCCAGCAGACCCCAGGAAGACTATGGCTACACCTTC. It translates to CASRPQEDYGYTF.

Details on this clone: The junction departs from the called germline gene at one end, perhaps through a read error. The chain has TRBV7-7 and TRBJ2-2; D is tentatively TRBD1 or TRBD2 (5 bases each). CDR1 SSHAT and CDR2 FNYEAQ come from the germline V gene (reference sequence). This CDR3 is 16 amino acids long. CDR3 in amino acids: CASSPIRGPNTGELFF. In nucleotides, the CDR3 is TGTGCTAGCAGCCCAATCCGGGGCCCGAACACCGGGGAGCTGTTTTTT.

This rearrangement joins TRBV12-5 to TRBJ2-7; 10 bases are a match to TRBD2. The CDR3 sequence is 20 residues long. Unmatched junction bases numbered 19, after V lost 3 bases and J lost 2 bases. The V gene's germline CDR1 is LGHNT and CDR2 FRNRAP. The CDR3 here is CASGLAARGASGGNTYEQYF. The CDR3 DNA follows: TGTGCTAGTGGTTTAGCCGCCCGAGGGGCTAGCGGGGGAAATACCTACGAGCAGTACTTC. The full variable domain, with the rest looked up from reference TRBV12-5 and TRBJ2-7, is DARVTQTPRHKVTEMGQEVTMRCQPILGHNTVFWYRQTMMQGLELLAYFRNRAPLDDSGMPKDRFSAEMPDATLATLKIQPSEPRDSAVYFCASGLAARGASGGNTYEQYFGPGTRLTVT.

V usage is TRBV18 and J usage is TRBJ1-2; D not certain. There are 15 residues in the CDR3. From germline, CDR1 is KGHSH and CDR2 LQKENI. Trimming removed 3 bases at V and 0 bases at J, with 11 bases between. Here the CDR3 DNA reads TGTGCCAGCTCACCGAAGGGCGGAGCTAACTATGGCTACACCTTC. Protein: CASSPKGGANYGYTF.

The J gene is TRBJ2-1, the V gene TRBV4-1; D uncertain. This CDR3 is 13 amino acids long. Germline CDR1 is MGHRA and CDR2 is YSYEKL. V was shortened by 1 base and J by 9 bases, with 10 bases between the two germline ends. CDR3 amino acids: CASSQALVSEQFF. In DNA form, the CDR3 reads TGCGCCAGCAGCCAAGCATTGGTGAGTGAGCAGTTCTTC.

CDR3 DNA sequence: TGTGCCAGCAGCTTATTGGGGACAGGGAACACTGAAGCTTTCTTT. Amino acid sequence: CASSLLGTGNTEAFF. J is TRBJ1-1 and V is TRBV7-6; 8 nucleotides match TRBD1. V was clipped by 2 bases and J by 1 base; unmatched bases: 3. The CDR3 length is 15 residues. Germline values: CDR1 SGHVS, CDR2 FNYEAQ.

This chain joins TRBV10-3 and TRBJ1-1; TRBD1 aligns across 8 bases. CDR3 length equals 13 residues. Germline CDR1 ENHRY, CDR2 SYGVKD. V lost 6 bases and J lost 5; bases outside the gene matches: 5. The CDR3 loop is CAIRKTGDTEAFF. DNA of the CDR3: TGTGCCATCAGAAAGACAGGGGATACTGAAGCTTTCTTT.

This clone has more than one count but fewer than ten. The V and J genes are TRBV27 and TRBJ1-4, with a tentative D call TRBD1 (6 bases). This CDR3 has 14 amino acids. V gave up 2 bases and J gave up 8 bases, with 12 bases separating them. The germline gives CDR1 MNHEY, CDR2 SMNVEV (reference sequence). The CDR3: CASSLIRGGEKLFF. The CDR3 DNA sequence: TGTGCCAGCAGTTTAATCAGGGGAGGCGAAAAACTGTTTTTT.

The chain has TRBV18 and TRBJ1-4; TRBD1 agrees at 7 bases. The CDR3 has 15 amino acids. V trimming: 3 bases; J trimming: 6 bases; junction bases outside the gene matches: 7. The germline V gene encodes CDR1 KGHSH and CDR2 LQKENI. The CDR3 protein is CASSPQEGAYEKLFF. For the CDR3, the DNA is TGTGCCAGCTCACCTCAGGAGGGGGCTTATGAAAAACTGTTTTTT.

The CDR3 nucleotides are TGTGCCAGCAGCTTCGGGGCTAACACTGAAGCTTTCTTT. Protein product: CASSFGANTEAFF. The V gene is TRBV7-2, the J gene TRBJ1-1; a possible D gene is TRBD1 (5 bases). The V and J ends lost 3 bases and 2 bases respectively, with 7 bases between them. The CDR3 runs 13 residues. CDR1 is SGHTA and CDR2 is FQGNSA in the germline V gene.

The V call is TRBV5-4, the J call TRBJ1-2, with 8 bases fitting TRBD1. CDR1 is SGHNT and CDR2 is YYREEE in the germline V gene (reference sequence). The CDR3 covers 15 residues. V lost 4 bases to trimming and J lost 2 bases; unmatched junction nucleotides: 7. The DNA for the CDR3 is TGTGCCAGCAGCAACGCAGGGGGCGCGAACTATGGCTACACCTTC. It translates to CASSNAGGANYGYTF.